This T cell receptor beta chain emerged from a study of blood T cells in healthy people across ages. Study-wide results and caveats: Strong correlation was found linking TCR beta diversity to naive T cell percentage.

Roughly 10 milliliters was the volume of peripheral blood drawn from each donor. A note on this clonotype: No antigen is known for it.

V lost 6 bases and J lost 6, with 15 bases in between. The CDR3 spans 14 residues. Primers used in a second PCR of roughly 6 to 11 cycles were a sample-barcoded 5' primer and a J-beta primer mix. TCRdb re-derived calls from the 5' RACE reads in MiXCR, one entry per CDR3 protein. The data contain around 990,000 distinct CDR3 sequences, less than 25% of them singletons. The same data also went into a second study, on T cells of mothers and their children. That report adds: The study sampled a few healthy Caucasian mothers and their six children.

The sequencing input was blood. The TCR comes from a girl aged 2 to 9 in good health. The rearrangement joins TRBV12-3 or TRBV12-4 to TRBJ2-1; D might be TRBD1 or TRBD2, each matching 5 bases. CDR3: CASSPPGGGNEQFF. Here the CDR3 DNA reads TGTGCCAGCAGCCCCCCTGGTGGGGGCAATGAGCAGTTCTTC.